What follows describes a single T cell receptor beta chain. The antigen remains undetermined. A universal primer site was incorporated via template switching, and the cDNA contained unique molecular identifiers. TCRdb processed the 5' RACE reads anew with MiXCR; each CDR3 protein has one entry. Altogether around 490,000 distinct CDR3 sequences are present, about a fifth being singletons, with the ten largest covering 0.4% to 0.6%. The length of the CDR3 is 13 residues. The germline V gene has CDR1 SNHLY and CDR2 FYNNEI. The V end lost 8 bases, the J end lost 4 bases, and 12 bases lay between the germline ends. The data originate from a study of identical twins. Study findings and constraints: Possibly, invariant MAIT and iNKT cells partly confounded zero-insertion analyses. Models, which agreed with sharing between unrelated individuals, nonetheless underestimated the out-of-frame TCR alpha sharing seen in monozygotic twins. Memory repertoires lacked the insertion deficit that abundant cord blood beta clonotypes showed.

This sample was also put to use in a study of yellow fever vaccine responses in identical twins.

The rearrangement uses TRBV2 and TRBJ2-1; D may correspond to TRBD1 or TRBD2 (7 bases each). This clonotype was obtained from a woman aged 18-35 years in good health. The sample taken for sequencing was CD4+ T cells sorted from blood. The CDR3 reads CASGGDSYNEQFF. The CDR3 DNA sequence: TGTGCCAGCGGGGGGGACAGTTACAATGAGCAGTTCTTC.